The rows below give T cell receptor beta chains drawn from one sample of a study of T cell repertoires in cytomegalovirus infection. TCRdb processed the reads anew with MiXCR; each CDR3 protein has one entry. The table lists about 600,000 distinct CDR3 sequences, about 24% of them singletons. The sequenced material came from CD8+ T cells from PBMCs. The receptors originated from a human donor in good health (CMV status not recorded). Some clones in this sample may be carry-over from other donors' samples. CDR3s include the opening cysteine and the closing phenylalanine or tryptophan. The D gene is left open where the match is weak. Only some rows state a clone size, as once, few, many or a class for expanded clones.

NA	TRBV10-3	TRBJ2-2	NA	TGTGCCATCCTAGCTGTCGGGGAGCTGTTTTTT	CAILAVGELFF
NA	TRBV6-5	TRBJ2-7	few	TGTGCCAGCAGTTACTCGGTGATCCAGGGCCTTACCTACGAGCAGTACTTC	CASSYSVIQGLTYEQYF
TRBD1	TRBV7-9	TRBJ2-7	few	TGTGCCAGCAGCTTAATCCGACAGGGTGCAAGCTACGAGCAGTACTTC	CASSLIRQGASYEQYF
NA	TRBV3-1	TRBJ2-6	few	TGTGCCAGCAGCCAAGAACAGACACTCTCTGGGGCCAACGTCCTGACTTTC	CASSQEQTLSGANVLTF
NA	TRBV7-8	TRBJ1-1	many	TGTGCCAGCAGCTTAGGGGGAGACACTGAAGCTTTCTTT	CASSLGGDTEAFF
NA	TRBV20-1	TRBJ1-3	few	TGCAGTGCTAGAGAGTCACAGACTGGAAACACCATATATTTT	CSARESQTGNTIYF
NA	TRBV6-2/TRBV6-3	TRBJ1-1	few	TGTGCCAGCAGCCCCGGGAGCCTTGAAGCTTTCTTT	CASSPGSLEAFF
NA	TRBV7-3	TRBJ2-3	few	TGTGCCAGCAGCTTCGGTTTATCCGGCACAGATACGCAGTATTTT	CASSFGLSGTDTQYF
TRBD1	TRBV29-1	TRBJ2-2	few	TGCAGCGTAGATACAGGGGGTTCAACCGGGGAGCTGTTTTTT	CSVDTGGSTGELFF
NA	TRBV6-5	TRBJ1-1	few	TGTGCCAGCAGTTACCCGGGGGGACGGGCTTTCTTT	CASSYPGGRAFF
TRBD2	TRBV7-2	TRBJ2-5	many	TGTGCCAGCAGCTTCCGCGGGGGGGGCGAGACCCAGTACTTC	CASSFRGGGETQYF
NA	TRBV7-9	TRBJ2-7	many	TGTGCCAGCAGCTTAGGGAGGGACCCCTACGAGCAGTACTTC	CASSLGRDPYEQYF
NA	TRBV29-1	TRBJ2-3	few	TGCAGCGTTGAACCTTTCACAGATACGCAGTATTTT	CSVEPFTDTQYF
TRBD1	TRBV19	TRBJ2-7	few	TGTGCCAGTAGTATAGATGGGACAGGGGGGTACGAGCAGTACTTC	CASSIDGTGGYEQYF
TRBD1	TRBV20-1	TRBJ2-7	few	TGCAGTGCGAGGGGACAGGGGGCGTTCGAGCAGTACTTC	CSARGQGAFEQYF
NA	TRBV2	TRBJ2-5	few	TGTGCCAGCTATAGGGTCGCTAGCATGGAGACCCAGTACTTC	CASYRVASMETQYF
NA	TRBV5-6	TRBJ1-2	NA	TGTGCCAGCAGCTTGGGAAGAGGGGTCCATGGCTACACCTTC	CASSLGRGVHGYTF
NA	TRBV25-1	TRBJ1-2	NA	TGTGCCAGCAGTGATCCAACAGCGTACTATGGCTACACCTTC	CASSDPTAYYGYTF
NA	TRBV5-4	TRBJ1-2	NA	TGTGCCAGCAGCTCCCCCGTATTACCCACTTATGGCTACACCTTC	CASSSPVLPTYGYTF
TRBD1	TRBV29-1	TRBJ1-2	NA	TGCAGCGTCCGGGACAGGGCGAGTTTTAGCTATGGCTACACCTTC	CSVRDRASFSYGYTF
TRBD1	TRBV28	TRBJ2-1	NA	TGTGCCAGCAGCCTGGTCGGGGACAGGGGCCATGAGCAGTTCTTC	CASSLVGDRGHEQFF
NA	TRBV19	TRBJ2-1	NA	TGTGCCAGTAGTATATTGGGGTGGGGGAATGAGCAGTTCTTC	CASSILGWGNEQFF
TRBD1	TRBV29-1	TRBJ2-3	NA	TGCAGCGTTGAAGATCGCGGACAGGGTACAGATACGCAGTATTTT	CSVEDRGQGTDTQYF
TRBD1	TRBV7-4	TRBJ2-3	NA	TGTGCCAGCAGCCTTGGACAGGAGCAAACCACAGATACGCAGTATTTT	CASSLGQEQTTDTQYF
NA	TRBV19	TRBJ2-1	NA	TGTGCCGTCTGGAACAGCTACAATGAGCAGTTCTTC	CAVWNSYNEQFF
TRBD2	TRBV27	TRBJ2-1	NA	TGTGCCAGCAGTCTGTCTAGCGGGGGGGCCTACAATGAGCAGTTCTTC	CASSLSSGGAYNEQFF
NA	TRBV9	TRBJ2-1	NA	TGTGCCAGCAGCGGAGGGGTTGGGGTCTCCTACAATGAGCAGTTCTTC	CASSGGVGVSYNEQFF
TRBD2	TRBV7-9	TRBJ2-2	many	TGTGCCAGCAGCCAACTAGCGGGGGCCACCGGGGAGCTGTTTTTT	CASSQLAGATGELFF